This is a list of T cell receptor beta chains from one sample in a study of blood T cells in healthy people across ages. MiXCR, applied by TCRdb to the 5' RACE reads, yields one record per CDR3 protein. The table includes fewer than 2,000,000 distinct CDR3 sequences, 35% to 50% detected once. Specimen: blood. The receptors here all came from a human donor in good health. CDR3s include the opening cysteine and the closing phenylalanine or tryptophan. Fields, in order: J gene, clone size, CDR3 length, D gene, V gene, CDR3 DNA, CDR3 protein. D genes are given only for firm matches. Clone size is shown for a subset of rows, as once, few, many or a class of expanded clone.

>TRBJ2-7|.|15|.|TRBV7-2
TGTGCCAGCAGCTTAGCCGGGGGGCTGGGAGACGAGCAGTACTTC
CASSLAGGLGDEQYF
>TRBJ1-5|.|14|.|TRBV28
TGTGCCAGCAGCCCCACAGGGATCCGGCAGCCCCAGCATTTT
CASSPTGIRQPQHF
>TRBJ2-1|.|14|.|TRBV7-2
TGTGCCAGCAGCGCCCGGACAGAGCGGAATGAGCAGTTCTTC
CASSARTERNEQFF
>TRBJ2-7|.|15|.|TRBV7-2
TGTGCCAGCAGCACCCGGACAGGACTAACCTACGAGCAGTACTTC
CASSTRTGLTYEQYF
>TRBJ2-4|few|15|.|TRBV20-1
TGCAGTGCTAGAGATCCGCAGGGCAGAGAAAACATTCAGTACTTC
CSARDPQGRENIQYF
>TRBJ2-3|.|17|TRBD1|TRBV9
TGTGCCAGCAGCGTCCGGGACAGGGGAATCAGCACAGATACGCAGTATTTT
CASSVRDRGISTDTQYF
>TRBJ1-2|few|13|.|TRBV2
TGTGCCAGCAGTGAAACAACTAACTATGGCTACACCTTC
CASSETTNYGYTF
>TRBJ1-2|.|16|TRBD1|TRBV6-5
TGTGCCAGCAGTTACTCGACTGGACAGGGGGCGGATGGCTACACCTTC
CASSYSTGQGADGYTF
>TRBJ2-3|.|15|.|TRBV9
TGTGCCAGCAGCTCCGGACGGGTCTTCGTCGATGCGCAGTATTTT
CASSSGRVFVDAQYF
>TRBJ2-7|many|13|TRBD1|TRBV10-3
TGTGCCATCAGTATAGACAGGGCAGGCGAGCAGTACTTC
CAISIDRAGEQYF
>TRBJ2-3|.|14|.|TRBV12-3/TRBV12-4
TGTGCCAGCAGTTGGGAGGGGGGCACAGATACGCAGTATTTT
CASSWEGGTDTQYF
>TRBJ1-2|once|12|.|TRBV7-9
TGTGCCAGCAGCCGATACGAGGGAGGCTACACCTTC
CASSRYEGGYTF
>TRBJ2-4|.|15|TRBD2|TRBV4-3
TGCGCCAGCAGCCAAGATGATAGCGGGGGGGCCGTTCTGTACTTC
CASSQDDSGGAVLYF
>TRBJ2-1|.|13|.|TRBV11-2
TGTGCCAGCAGCCTGGACCACGGGAATGAGCAGTTCTTC
CASSLDHGNEQFF
>TRBJ1-2|few|14|.|TRBV9
TGTGCCAGCAGCGGATGGGACCTTAACTATGGCTACACCTTC
CASSGWDLNYGYTF
>TRBJ1-1|.|11|.|TRBV29-1
TGCAGCGTCGCGGGGCAGGGAGACGCTTTCTTT
CSVAGQGDAFF
>TRBJ2-3|few|14|.|TRBV5-1
TGCGCCAGCAGCCCTGACTGGTTCACAGATACGCAGTATTTT
CASSPDWFTDTQYF
>TRBJ2-3|.|16|.|TRBV24-1
TGTGCCACCAGCCCCGGGGGCGGGCAAAACACAGATACGCAGTATTTT
CATSPGGGQNTDTQYF
>TRBJ2-3|.|15|.|TRBV10-3
TGTGCCATCAGTGGCTGGGGGGTGACCACAGATACGCAGTATTTT
CAISGWGVTTDTQYF
>TRBJ2-3|.|15|.|TRBV5-1
TGCGCCAGCAGCTTGGGCACTAGCCAGGCAGATACGCAGTATTTT
CASSLGTSQADTQYF
>TRBJ2-5|.|14|.|TRBV6-5
TGTGCCAGCAGTTACATTCAGTCGAGGGAGACCCAGTACTTC
CASSYIQSRETQYF
>TRBJ2-1|few|17|TRBD2|TRBV24-1
TGTGCCACCAGTGACCCTAGCGGGGCTAATTCCTACAATGAGCAGTTCTTC
CATSDPSGANSYNEQFF
>TRBJ2-7|few|12|.|TRBV24-1
TGTGCCACCAGTGATTACCGATACGAGCAGTACTTC
CATSDYRYEQYF
>TRBJ1-4|.|15|TRBD1|TRBV5-1
TGCGTCAGCAGCCCAACTCAGGGGGCGGATGAAAAACTGTTTTTT
CVSSPTQGADEKLFF
>TRBJ2-7|.|15|TRBD2|TRBV5-5
TGTGCCAGCAGCTCTATATGGACTAGCTCCTACGAGCAGTACTTC
CASSSIWTSSYEQYF
>TRBJ1-5|.|14|.|TRBV20-1
TGCAGTGCCCGGACAGAGTTTAGCAATCAGCCCCAGCATTTT
CSARTEFSNQPQHF
>TRBJ1-5|few|17|.|TRBV24-1
TGTGCCACCAGTGATGCACTCCTTACGGACAACAATCAGCCCCAGCATTTT
CATSDALLTDNNQPQHF
>TRBJ2-1|many|14|.|TRBV6-6
TGTGCCAGCAGTGGGGCAGGGTCCTACAATGAGCAGTTCTTC
CASSGAGSYNEQFF
>TRBJ2-7|.|13|.|TRBV6-5
TGTACCAGCAGCCCGAGGGGGGGCGAGAAGCAGTACTTC
CTSSPRGGEKQYF
>TRBJ1-6|.|16|.|TRBV7-9
TGTGCCAGCAGCTTAAGAGTTGGAGGGTGGAATTCACCCCTCCACTTT
CASSLRVGGWNSPLHF
>TRBJ2-4|.|15|.|TRBV11-2
TGTGCCAGCAGTCTCATCTCGGCTACGAGAAACATTCAGTACTTC
CASSLISATRNIQYF
>TRBJ2-1|many|14|TRBD2|TRBV29-1
TGCAGCGCTGCCGTTAGCGGGGTTTACCGTGAGCAGTTCTTC
CSAAVSGVYREQFF
>TRBJ2-7|.|13|.|TRBV20-1
TGCAGTGCCGGTGCGAATGAAAACTACGAGCAGTACTTC
CSAGANENYEQYF
>TRBJ2-1|.|14|.|TRBV4-2
TGTGCCAGCAGCCAATCGGGGGAGCACAATGAGCAGTTCTTC
CASSQSGEHNEQFF
>TRBJ2-7|many|13|.|TRBV7-9
TGTGCCAGCAGCTCCGGACGGTTCTACGAGCAGTACTTC
CASSSGRFYEQYF
>TRBJ2-7|.|15|.|TRBV18
TGTGCCAGCACACCAGGGACACACAATTTCTACGAGCAGTACTTC
CASTPGTHNFYEQYF
>TRBJ2-7|few|15|.|TRBV20-1
TGCAGTGCTAGCCCCTTTGTGGGGCTTATTAACGAGCAGTACTTC
CSASPFVGLINEQYF
>TRBJ2-1|.|17|TRBD2|TRBV7-3
TGTGCCAGCAGCAGCAACGATCTAGCGGGGGGCTCCAATGAGCAGTTCTTC
CASSSNDLAGGSNEQFF
>TRBJ2-5|.|16|TRBD2|TRBV5-1
TGCGCCAGCAGCTTTGCCCTAGCGGGGCCGCAAGAGACCCAGTACTTC
CASSFALAGPQETQYF
>TRBJ2-1|.|14|TRBD1|TRBV4-3
TGCGCCAGCAGCCCGCGGACAGGGGCCAATGAGCAGTTCTTC
CASSPRTGANEQFF
>TRBJ2-1|.|15|TRBD2|TRBV7-3
TGTGCCAGCAGCGAGGGACTAGCGGGGAACAATGAGCAGTTCTTC
CASSEGLAGNNEQFF
>TRBJ2-3|once|18|.|TRBV7-2
TGTGCCAGCAGCTTAATTGTCCTCGGGGTTGGTAGCACAGATACGCAGTATTTT
CASSLIVLGVGSTDTQYF
>TRBJ1-6|few|15|.|TRBV4-3
TGCGCCAGCAGCCAAGAGGTCAGGGGAAATTCACCCCTCCACTTT
CASSQEVRGNSPLHF
>TRBJ2-1|.|13|.|TRBV10-3
TGTGCCATCAGTGACAGAAGCGTGAATGAGCAGTTCTTC
CAISDRSVNEQFF
>TRBJ1-5|few|12|.|TRBV12-3/TRBV12-4
TGTGCCAGCAGTTTTACCCATCAGCCCCAGCATTTT
CASSFTHQPQHF
>TRBJ1-5|few|15|.|TRBV5-1
TGCGCCAGCAGCTCGGGGTCAGGGCCTAATACGGCCCAGCATTTT
CASSSGSGPNTAQHF
>TRBJ1-1|.|15|.|TRBV4-2
TGTGCCAGCAGCCAAGAATCCGGGGCGGGGACTGAAGCTTTCTTT
CASSQESGAGTEAFF
>TRBJ2-7|.|14|.|TRBV10-3
TGTGCCATCAGTGATAACACCCGAACCTACGAGCAGTACTTC
CAISDNTRTYEQYF
>TRBJ2-7|few|15|.|TRBV5-1
TGCGCCAGCAGCTTGGCCGAGGGGGTGGCCTACGAGCAGTACTTC
CASSLAEGVAYEQYF
>TRBJ2-5|.|12|.|TRBV10-3
TGTGCCATCAGTGAGTGGGGAGCGACCCAGTACTTC
CAISEWGATQYF
>TRBJ2-7|.|14|TRBD1|TRBV5-1
TGCGCCAGCAGCTTGAAACAGGGGGACTACGAGCAGTACTTC
CASSLKQGDYEQYF
>TRBJ2-5|few|19|.|TRBV3-1
TGTGCCAGCAGCCAAGATGTATTTTGGGTCAGCACCCCACAAGAGACCCAGTACTTC
CASSQDVFWVSTPQETQYF